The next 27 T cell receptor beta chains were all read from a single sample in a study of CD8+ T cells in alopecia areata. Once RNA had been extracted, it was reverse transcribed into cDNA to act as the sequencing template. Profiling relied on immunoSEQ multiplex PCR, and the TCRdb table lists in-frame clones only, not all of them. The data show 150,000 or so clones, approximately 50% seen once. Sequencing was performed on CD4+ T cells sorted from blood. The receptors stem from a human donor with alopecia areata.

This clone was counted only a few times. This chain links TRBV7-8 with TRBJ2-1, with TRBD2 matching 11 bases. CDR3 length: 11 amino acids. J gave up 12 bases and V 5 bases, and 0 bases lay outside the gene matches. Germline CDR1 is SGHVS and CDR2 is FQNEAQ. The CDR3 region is CASSGLAGQFF. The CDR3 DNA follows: TGTGCCAGCAGCGGACTAGCGGGGCAGTTCTTC.

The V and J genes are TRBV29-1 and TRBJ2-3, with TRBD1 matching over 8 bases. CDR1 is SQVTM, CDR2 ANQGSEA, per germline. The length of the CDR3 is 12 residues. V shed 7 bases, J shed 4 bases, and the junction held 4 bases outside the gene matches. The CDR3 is CSGRTGPDTQYF. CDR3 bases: TGCAGCGGAAGGACAGGGCCAGATACGCAGTATTTT.

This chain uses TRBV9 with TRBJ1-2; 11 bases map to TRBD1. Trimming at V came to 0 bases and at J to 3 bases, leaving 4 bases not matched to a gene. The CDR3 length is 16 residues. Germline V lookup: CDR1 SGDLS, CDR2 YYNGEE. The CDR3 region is CASSVGGQGAHYGYTF. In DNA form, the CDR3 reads TGTGCCAGCAGCGTAGGCGGACAGGGGGCCCACTATGGCTACACCTTC.

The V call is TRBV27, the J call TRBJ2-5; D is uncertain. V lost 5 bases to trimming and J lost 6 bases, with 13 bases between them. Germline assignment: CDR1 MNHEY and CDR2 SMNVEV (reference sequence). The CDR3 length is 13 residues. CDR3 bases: TGTGCCAGCAGTATCCGACGTAGCCAGACCCAGTACTTC. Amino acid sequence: CASSIRRSQTQYF.

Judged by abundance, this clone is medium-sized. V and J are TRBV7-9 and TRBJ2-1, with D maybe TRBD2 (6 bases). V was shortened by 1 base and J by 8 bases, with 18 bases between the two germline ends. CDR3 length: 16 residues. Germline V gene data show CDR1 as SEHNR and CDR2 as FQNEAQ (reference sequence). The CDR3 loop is CASSLGPLASGDEQFF. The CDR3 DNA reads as TGTGCCAGCAGCTTAGGCCCACTAGCTTCGGGCGATGAGCAGTTCTTC.

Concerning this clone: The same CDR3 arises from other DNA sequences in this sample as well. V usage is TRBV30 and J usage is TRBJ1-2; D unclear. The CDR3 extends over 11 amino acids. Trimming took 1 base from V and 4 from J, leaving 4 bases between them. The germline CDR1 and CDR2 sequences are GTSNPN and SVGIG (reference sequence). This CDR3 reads CAWSGGYGYTF. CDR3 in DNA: TGTGCCTGGAGTGGAGGCTATGGCTACACCTTC.

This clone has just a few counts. The CDR3: CASSPHSRDIQYF. The CDR3 region has the DNA TGTGCCAGCAGCCCGCACTCACGGGACATTCAGTACTTC. The V and J genes are TRBV7-2 and TRBJ2-4; D unclear. This CDR3 region has 13 residues. Germline CDR1 reads SGHTA; CDR2 reads FQGNSA. The V gene lost 5 bases and the J gene lost 8 bases, with 13 bases spanning the gap.

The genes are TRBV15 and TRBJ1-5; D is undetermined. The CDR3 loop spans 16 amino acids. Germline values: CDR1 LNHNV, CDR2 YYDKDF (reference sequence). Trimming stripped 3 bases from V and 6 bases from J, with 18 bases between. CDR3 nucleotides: TGTGCCACCAGCAGTGACCTAAAAACCTCGGGTCAGCCCCAGCATTTT. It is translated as CATSSDLKTSGQPQHF.

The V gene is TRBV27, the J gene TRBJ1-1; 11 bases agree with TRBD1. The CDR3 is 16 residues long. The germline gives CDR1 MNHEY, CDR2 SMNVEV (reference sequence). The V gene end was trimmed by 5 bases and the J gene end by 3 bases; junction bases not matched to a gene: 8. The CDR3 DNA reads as TGTGCCAGCAGTAAGGGACAGGGGGAGGTTCACACTGAAGCTTTCTTT. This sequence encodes CASSKGQGEVHTEAFF.

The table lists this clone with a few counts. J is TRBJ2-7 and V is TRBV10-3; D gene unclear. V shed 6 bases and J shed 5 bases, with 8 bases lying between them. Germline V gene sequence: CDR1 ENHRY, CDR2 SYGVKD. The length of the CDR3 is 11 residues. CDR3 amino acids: CAIRRNDEQYF. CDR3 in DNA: TGTGCCATCAGAAGGAACGACGAGCAGTACTTC.

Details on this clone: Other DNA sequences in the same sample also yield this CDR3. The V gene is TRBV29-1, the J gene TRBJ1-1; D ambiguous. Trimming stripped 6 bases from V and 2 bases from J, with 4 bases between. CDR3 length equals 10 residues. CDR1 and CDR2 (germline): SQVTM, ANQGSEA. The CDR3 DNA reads TGCAGCGTCGGAAACACTGAAGCTTTCTTT. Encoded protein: CSVGNTEAFF.

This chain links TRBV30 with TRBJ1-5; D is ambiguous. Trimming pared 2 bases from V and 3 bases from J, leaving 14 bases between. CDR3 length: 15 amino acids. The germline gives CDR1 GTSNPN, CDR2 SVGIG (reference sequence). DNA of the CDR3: TGTGCCTGGAGTAAAGTGGGAGGTTCCAATCAGCCCCAGCATTTT. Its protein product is CAWSKVGGSNQPQHF.

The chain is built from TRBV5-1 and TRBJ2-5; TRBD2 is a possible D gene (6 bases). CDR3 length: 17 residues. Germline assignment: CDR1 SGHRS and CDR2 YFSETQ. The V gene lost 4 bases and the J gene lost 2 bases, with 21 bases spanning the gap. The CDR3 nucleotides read TGCGCCAGCAGCCCCCGTGGGGTTTGGGGGACTCAAGAGACCCAGTACTTC. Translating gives CASSPRGVWGTQETQYF.

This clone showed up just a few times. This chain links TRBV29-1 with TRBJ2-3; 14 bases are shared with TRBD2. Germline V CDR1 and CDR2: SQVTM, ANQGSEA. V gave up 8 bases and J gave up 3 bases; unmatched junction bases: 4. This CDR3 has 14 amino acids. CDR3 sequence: CSHGTSGRTDTQYF. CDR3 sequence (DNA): TGCAGCCACGGGACTAGCGGGAGAACAGATACGCAGTATTTT.

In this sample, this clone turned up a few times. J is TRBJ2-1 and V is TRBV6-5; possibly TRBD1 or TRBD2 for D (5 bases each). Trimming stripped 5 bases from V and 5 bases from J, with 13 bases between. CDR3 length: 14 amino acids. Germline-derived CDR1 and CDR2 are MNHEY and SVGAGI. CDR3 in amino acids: CASSPPGRNNEQFF. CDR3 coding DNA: TGTGCCAGCAGTCCCCCGGGGCGGAACAATGAGCAGTTCTTC.

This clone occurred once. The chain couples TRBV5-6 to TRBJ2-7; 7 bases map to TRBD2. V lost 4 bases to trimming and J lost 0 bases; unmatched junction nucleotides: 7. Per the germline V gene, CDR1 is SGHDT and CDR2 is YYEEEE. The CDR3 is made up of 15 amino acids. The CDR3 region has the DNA TGTGCCAGCAGCACCCTAGCGGAATTCTCCTACGAGCAGTACTTC. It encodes CASSTLAEFSYEQYF.

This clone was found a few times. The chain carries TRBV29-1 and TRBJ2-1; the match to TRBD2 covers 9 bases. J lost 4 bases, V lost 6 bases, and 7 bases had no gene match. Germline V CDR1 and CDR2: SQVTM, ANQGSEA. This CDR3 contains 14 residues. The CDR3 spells CSVRGTSSYNEQFF. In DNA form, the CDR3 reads TGCAGCGTCCGCGGGACTAGCAGTTACAATGAGCAGTTCTTC.

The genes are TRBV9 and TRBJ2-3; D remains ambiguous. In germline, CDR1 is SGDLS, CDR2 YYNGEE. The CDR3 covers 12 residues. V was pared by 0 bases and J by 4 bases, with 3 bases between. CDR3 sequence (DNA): TGTGCCAGCAGCGTAGTGGCAGATACGCAGTATTTT. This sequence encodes CASSVVADTQYF. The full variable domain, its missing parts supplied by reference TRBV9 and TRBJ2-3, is DSGVTQTPKHLITATGQRVTLRCSPRSGDLSVYWYQQSLDQGLQFLIQYYNGEERAKGNILERFSAQQFPDLHSELNLSSLELGDSALYFCASSVVADTQYFGPGTRLTVL.

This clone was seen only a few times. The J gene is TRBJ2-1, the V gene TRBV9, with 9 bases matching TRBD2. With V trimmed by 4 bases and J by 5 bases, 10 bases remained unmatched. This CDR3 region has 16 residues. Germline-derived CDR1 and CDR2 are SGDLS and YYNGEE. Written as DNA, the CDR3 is TGTGCCAGCAGCCATCCTACTAGCGGGCTGCACAATGAGCAGTTCTTC. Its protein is CASSHPTSGLHNEQFF.

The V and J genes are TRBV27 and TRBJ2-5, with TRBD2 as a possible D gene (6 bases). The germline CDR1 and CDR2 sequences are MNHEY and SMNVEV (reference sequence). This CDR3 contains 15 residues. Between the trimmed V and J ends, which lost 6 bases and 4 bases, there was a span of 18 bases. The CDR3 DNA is TGTGCCAGCAGCCCCGGTGCAGGGCGGGGAGAGACCCAGTACTTC. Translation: CASSPGAGRGETQYF.

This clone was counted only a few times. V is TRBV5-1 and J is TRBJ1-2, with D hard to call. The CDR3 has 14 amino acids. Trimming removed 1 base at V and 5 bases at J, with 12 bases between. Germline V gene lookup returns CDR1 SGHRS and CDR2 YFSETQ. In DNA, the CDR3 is TGCGCCAGCAGCTTGAACCAGGCACTGTATGGCTACACCTTC. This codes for CASSLNQALYGYTF.

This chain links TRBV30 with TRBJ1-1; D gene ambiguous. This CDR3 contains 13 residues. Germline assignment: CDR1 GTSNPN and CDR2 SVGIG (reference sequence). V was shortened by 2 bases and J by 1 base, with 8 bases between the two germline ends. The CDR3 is CAWSFGRNTEAFF. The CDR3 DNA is TGTGCCTGGAGTTTCGGTAGGAACACTGAAGCTTTCTTT.

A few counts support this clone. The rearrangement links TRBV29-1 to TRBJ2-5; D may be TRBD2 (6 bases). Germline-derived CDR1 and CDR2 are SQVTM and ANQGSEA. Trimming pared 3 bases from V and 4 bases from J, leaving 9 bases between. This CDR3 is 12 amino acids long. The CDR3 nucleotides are TGCAGCGTTGAGGGGGGAGCAGAGACCCAGTACTTC. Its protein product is CSVEGGAETQYF.

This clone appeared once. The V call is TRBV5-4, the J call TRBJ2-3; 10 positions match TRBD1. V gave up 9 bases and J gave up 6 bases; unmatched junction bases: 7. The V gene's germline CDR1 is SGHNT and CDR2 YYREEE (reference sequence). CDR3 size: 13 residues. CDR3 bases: TGTGCCACAAGACAGGGGGCGACCGATACGCAGTATTTT. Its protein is CATRQGATDTQYF.

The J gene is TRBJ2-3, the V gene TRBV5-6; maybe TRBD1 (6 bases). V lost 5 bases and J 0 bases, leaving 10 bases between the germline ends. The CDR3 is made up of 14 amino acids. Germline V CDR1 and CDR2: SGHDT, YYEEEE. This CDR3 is CASSYQGSTDTQYF. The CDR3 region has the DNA TGTGCCAGCAGTTATCAGGGGAGCACAGATACGCAGTATTTT. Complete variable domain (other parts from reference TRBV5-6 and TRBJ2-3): DAGVTQSPTHLIKTRGQQVTLRCSPKSGHDTVSWYQQALGQGPQFIFQYYEEEERQRGNFPDRFSGHQFPNYSSELNVNALLLGDSALYLCASSYQGSTDTQYFGPGTRLTVL.

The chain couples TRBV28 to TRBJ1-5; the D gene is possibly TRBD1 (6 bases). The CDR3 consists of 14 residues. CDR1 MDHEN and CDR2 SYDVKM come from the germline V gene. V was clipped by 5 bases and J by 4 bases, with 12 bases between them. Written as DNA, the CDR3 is TGTGCCAGCAGTCCCGGGACACTTAATCAGCCCCAGCATTTT. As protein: CASSPGTLNQPQHF.

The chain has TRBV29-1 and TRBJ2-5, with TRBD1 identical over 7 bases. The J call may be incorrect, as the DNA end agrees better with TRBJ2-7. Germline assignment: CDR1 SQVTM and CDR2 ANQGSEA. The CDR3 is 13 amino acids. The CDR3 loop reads CSVVRDSFYEQYF. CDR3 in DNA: TGCAGCGTTGTAAGGGACAGCTTTTACGAGCAGTACTTC.